The 18 T cell receptor beta chains given below trace back to one sample, sequenced in a study of CD8 T cells in ankylosing spondylitis. MiXCR was run by TCRdb on the 5' RACE reads, yielding one entry per CDR3 protein. The sample includes some 300,000 distinct CDR3 sequences, less than 25% of them seen just once. Sequenced input: blood, either unsorted or a sorted T cell fraction (not recorded which). These receptors all stem from a female donor with ankylosing spondylitis or in good health (not recorded which).

This clonotype was recorded a few times. The V gene is TRBV2, the J gene TRBJ2-1, with 8 bases lining up with TRBD2. This CDR3 region has 15 residues. Looked up from germline, CDR1 is SNHLY and CDR2 is FYNNEI. With 9 bases clipped from V and 0 bases from J, the junction kept 7 bases outside the gene matches. The CDR3 region has the DNA TGTGCCAGTGGACTAGCAGACATCTCCTACAATGAGCAGTTCTTC. The encoded protein is CASGLADISYNEQFF.

The gene calls are TRBV12-3 or TRBV12-4 and TRBJ1-3; no clear D. This CDR3 region has 13 residues. Trimming took 3 bases from V and 9 from J, leaving 12 bases between them. The CDR3 here is CASSLNEASTIYF. DNA for the CDR3: TGTGCCAGCAGTTTGAATGAGGCTTCCACCATATATTTT.

The V and J genes are TRBV5-1 and TRBJ2-5; D unresolved. Germline V CDR1 and CDR2: SGHRS, YFSETQ. Deletions cut 3 bases from V and 6 bases from J, with 15 bases between. The CDR3 is 14 residues long. The CDR3 DNA is TGCGCCAGCAGCTCGACGACCGCCGAAAAGACCCAGTACTTC. As protein: CASSSTTAEKTQYF.

The rearrangement links TRBV11-2 to TRBJ2-3; possibly TRBD2 for D (6 bases). V lost 0 bases, J lost 1 base, and 14 bases lay in between. This CDR3 region has 17 residues. From germline, CDR1 is SGHAT and CDR2 FQNNGV. The CDR3 region is CASSLDQLASGTDTQYF. The DNA for the CDR3 is TGTGCCAGCAGCTTAGATCAGCTGGCTAGCGGCACAGATACGCAGTATTTT.

The chain employs TRBV19 and TRBJ2-7; tentative D call: TRBD1 (6 bases). CDR1 and CDR2 from the germline V gene are LNHDA and SQIVND (reference sequence). CDR3 length equals 15 residues. Trimming removed 2 bases at V and 4 bases at J, with 15 bases between. The CDR3 coding sequence is TGTGCCAGTAGTATACCTCGGTCAGGGGTGTACGAGCAGTACTTC. Its translation is CASSIPRSGVYEQYF.

This clonotype was counted between two and nine times. V is TRBV20-1 and J is TRBJ2-1; D is uncertain. This CDR3 has 10 residues. V lost 6 bases and J lost 7, with 7 bases in between. Germline CDR1 is DFQATT and CDR2 is SNEGSKA (reference sequence). In DNA, the CDR3 is TGCAGTGCCCCCTCAAATGAGCAGTTCTTC. It codes for CSAPSNEQFF.

This clonotype was seen a handful of times. V usage is TRBV29-1 and J usage is TRBJ2-4; TRBD1 aligns across 7 bases. Germline assignment: CDR1 SQVTM and CDR2 ANQGSEA. This CDR3 spans 12 amino acids. V dropped 4 bases and J dropped 3; count of bases not matched to a gene: 0. CDR3 in DNA: TGCAGCGTTGGGGACAGCAAAAACATTCAGTACTTC. Translating gives CSVGDSKNIQYF.

The sample holds a few counts of this clonotype. This sequence joins TRBV3-1 and TRBJ2-7; D uncertain. The germline V gene encodes CDR1 LGHDT and CDR2 YNNKEL (reference sequence). V lost 1 base, J lost 3 bases, and 7 bases lay in between. The CDR3 totals 13 residues. The CDR3 loop reads CASSQGPVYEQYF. As DNA, the CDR3 is TGTGCCAGCAGCCAAGGGCCCGTCTACGAGCAGTACTTC.

At least ten counts were recorded for this clonotype. The chain carries TRBV5-5 and TRBJ2-3; 13 bases are shared with TRBD2. V trimming: 3 bases; J trimming: 4 bases; junction bases outside the gene matches: 5. Germline assignment: CDR1 SGHKS and CDR2 YYEKEE (reference sequence). The CDR3 length is 16 residues. The CDR3 region is CASSWRTSGSPDTQYF. The DNA of the CDR3 is TGTGCCAGCAGCTGGAGGACTAGCGGGAGCCCAGATACGCAGTATTTT. Using reference TRBV5-5 and TRBJ2-3 for the parts outside the CDR3, the full variable domain is DAGVTQSPTHLIKTRGQQVTLRCSPISGHKSVSWYQQVLGQGPQFIFQYYEKEERGRGNFPDRFSARQFPNYSSELNVNALLLGDSALYLCASSWRTSGSPDTQYFGPGTRLTVL.

This clonotype was recorded a few times. J is TRBJ2-1 and V is TRBV20-1, with TRBD2 matching over 8 bases. Germline values: CDR1 DFQATT, CDR2 SNEGSKA (reference sequence). V gave up 3 bases and J gave up 6 bases; unmatched junction bases: 13. The CDR3 loop spans 16 amino acids. CDR3 nucleotide sequence: TGCAGTGCTAGGGATACCGGGACTAGAGGCCCCAATGAGCAGTTCTTC. It translates to CSARDTGTRGPNEQFF.

This clonotype was found many times. The gene calls are TRBV5-1 and TRBJ2-2; D is unclear. Germline V CDR1 and CDR2: SGHRS, YFSETQ. The CDR3 is made up of 13 amino acids. V lost 4 bases and J lost 1, with 5 bases in between. In nucleotides, the CDR3 is TGCGCCAGCAGCCCGCAGAACACCGGGGAGCTGTTTTTT. It translates to CASSPQNTGELFF.

This clonotype was seen a few times. The chain combines TRBV20-1 with TRBJ2-3; TRBD2 is a possible D gene (6 bases). Germline loops: CDR1 DFQATT, CDR2 SNEGSKA (reference sequence). V dropped 3 bases and J dropped 2 bases, with 12 bases sitting between them. The CDR3 spans 14 residues. The CDR3 nucleotides are TGCAGTGCTAGCTGGGCTAGCGCCACAGATACGCAGTATTTT. This translates into CSASWASATDTQYF.

This clonotype was observed at least ten times. The V and J genes are TRBV4-3 and TRBJ2-5; 11 bases are a match to TRBD2. V lost 4 bases to trimming and J lost 9 bases; unmatched junction nucleotides: 7. The CDR3 is 14 residues long. CDR1 and CDR2 from the germline V gene are LGHNA and YSLEER. In DNA form, the CDR3 reads TGCGCCAGCAGCCCCTCCTTAGCGGGAGGGGCCCAGTACTTC. Residues: CASSPSLAGGAQYF.

The chain links TRBV4-2 to TRBJ2-3; 9 nucleotides align to TRBD2. The J segment lost 5 bases and the V segment lost 3 bases, leaving 15 bases of the junction unmatched. This CDR3 spans 18 amino acids. CDR1 and CDR2 (germline): LGHNA, YNFKEQ. In nucleotides, the CDR3 is TGTGCCAGCAGCCACGGGCCCAGCGGGAGGCCCATCGGAGATACGCAGTATTTT. This translates into CASSHGPSGRPIGDTQYF.

The chain is built from TRBV25-1 and TRBJ2-7; the match to TRBD1 covers 9 bases. Germline CDR1 and CDR2: MGHDK and SYGVNS. V lost 3 bases, J lost 9 bases, and 3 bases stayed unmatched. This CDR3 is built from 12 residues. Written as DNA, the CDR3 is TGTGCCAGCAGTGAGGGACAGGGACGGCAGTACTTC. Translated, it gives CASSEGQGRQYF.

The CDR3, as DNA: TGTGCCAGCAGCCCCCGACTGGGGGGCACAGATACGCAGTATTTT. Protein: CASSPRLGGTDTQYF. The chain joins TRBV3-1 to TRBJ2-3; D could derive from TRBD1 or TRBD2 (5 bases each). The V and J ends lost 4 bases and 1 base respectively, with 12 bases between them. CDR1 LGHDT and CDR2 YNNKEL come from the germline V gene (reference sequence). The CDR3 totals 15 residues.

Only a few counts were recorded for this clonotype. The chain employs TRBV20-1 and TRBJ2-1, with TRBD2 matching 8 bases. The V segment lost 5 bases and the J segment 7 bases; nucleotides outside the gene matches: 10. The CDR3 length is 14 residues. Germline V gives CDR1 DFQATT, CDR2 SNEGSKA (reference sequence). CDR3 residues: CSAPPSGRRNEQFF. The CDR3 DNA is TGCAGTGCTCCCCCCAGCGGGAGAAGGAATGAGCAGTTCTTC.

This chain uses TRBV6-2 or TRBV6-3 with TRBJ2-3; 13 bases fit TRBD2. The CDR3 is made up of 15 amino acids. Germline CDR1 MNHEY, CDR2 SVGEGT. Trimming at V came to 6 bases and at J to 3 bases, leaving 3 bases not matched to a gene. In DNA, the CDR3 is TGTGCCAGCAGGACGACTAGCGGGGGGACAGATACGCAGTATTTT. Its protein is CASRTTSGGTDTQYF.